Sequencing of this T cell receptor (beta chain) was carried out in a study of shared clonotypes between healthy human individuals. Sequencing was performed with immunoSEQ multiplex PCR; in TCRdb, only in-frame clones are kept and a portion is missing. The sample yields 1,400,000 or so clones, roughly 98.5% seen once. Regarding the study as a whole: Only blood samples were collected, and tissue repertoires likely differ. Shared clonotypes across all four donors exceeded non-shared ones in generation probability.

The investigators split CD4+ cells into a CD45RA+ naive subset and a CD45RA-negative memory subset. As for this clone: The antigen remains unidentified.

The TCR comes from a man in his thirties or forties in good health. Material: naive CD4+ T cells sorted from blood. The subset was: CD45RA+ positively selected.

CDR3 DNA sequence: TGCGCCAGCAGCTTGGCCGTGGGACAGATCTCCTACGAGCAGTACTTC. Protein: CASSLAVGQISYEQYF. The chain has TRBV5-1 and TRBJ2-7; 7 nucleotides line up with TRBD1. Looked up from germline, CDR1 is SGHRS and CDR2 is YFSETQ. The CDR3 is 16 amino acids. Trimming removed 0 bases from V and 0 bases from J; junction bases left unmatched: 6.